The clone carrying this T cell receptor (beta chain) was picked up one time. What it binds is not known. Per germline, CDR1 GTSNPN and CDR2 SVGIG (reference sequence). Trimming left V 5 bases short and J 7 bases short, with 11 bases between. The CDR3 runs to 11 residues. This record belongs to a study of cytomegalovirus exposure and HLA in healthy donors. Regarding the study as a whole: Segments of the TCR beta V type were, in most cases, productive about 87% or about 30% of the time in an earlier analysis. Reportedly, fewer N-insertions than the approximately 610-donor mean appeared in an Asian-associated ancestry cluster in a later analysis. In vitro experiments confirmed that a few CMV-associated chains were specific for CMV antigens.

Primers included in the PCR were 60 Vbeta and 13 Jbeta primers. TCRdb's copy holds only in-frame clones and misses some; the assay was immunoSEQ multiplex PCR. The data show under 150,000 clones, approximately 61% seen once. The receptor comes from a woman aged 40 to 55 in good health and CMV-seronegative. V usage is TRBV30 and J usage is TRBJ1-2; D is uncertain. The sample taken for sequencing was PBMCs. CDR3 residues: CAWDDTAGYTF. As DNA, the CDR3 is TGTGCCTGGGACGACACCGCTGGCTACACCTTC.